Listed below are T cell receptor beta chains from one sample, sequenced in a study of blood T cell repertoires in COVID-19. TCRdb's copy holds only in-frame clones and misses some; the assay was immunoSEQ multiplex PCR. The data show about 260,000 clones, with around four fifths seen just once and roughly 4% held by the top ten. The sample was PBMCs or T cells enriched from blood (not recorded which). Receptors were obtained from a young man with acute COVID-19. Each CDR3 is given with its conserved first and last residue. Each record gives: V gene, D gene, J gene, clone size, CDR3 DNA, CDR3 protein. A D gene is named only where the DNA matches it firmly. Expanded clones get a size class; other rows say once, few or many, or leave the size out.

>TRBV19|TRBD2|TRBJ2-2|few
TGTGCCAGTAGACTTAGCGGGAGGGGAAACACCGGGGAGCTGTTTTTT
CASRLSGRGNTGELFF
>TRBV9|.|TRBJ2-3|.
TGTGCCAGCAGCGTAGTCCAGGAGGGAGATACGCAGTATTTT
CASSVVQEGDTQYF
>TRBV13|TRBD2|TRBJ2-1|few
TGTGCCAGCACCTACTCCGGGGGGGACTACTACAATGAGCAGTTCTTC
CASTYSGGDYYNEQFF
>TRBV28|.|TRBJ1-5|.
TGTGCCAGCAGTTTACCGGTCAATCAGCCCCAGCATTTT
CASSLPVNQPQHF
>TRBV29-1|.|TRBJ2-3|.
TGCAGCGTTGAAAAACTAGTTGGAGATACGCAGTATTTT
CSVEKLVGDTQYF
>TRBV19|.|TRBJ1-2|.
TGTGCCAGTAGCGCGACAGCAAACGAGTATGGCTACACCTTC
CASSATANEYGYTF
>TRBV7-6|.|TRBJ1-6|.
TGTGCCAGCAGCTTATTAACAGAATATAATTCACCCCTCCACTTT
CASSLLTEYNSPLHF
>TRBV9|.|TRBJ1-5|.
TGTGCCAGCAGCGTAGCGGGGTCACAACAGCCCCAGCATTTT
CASSVAGSQQPQHF
>TRBV2|.|TRBJ2-2|.
TGTGCCAGCAGTGCGGAGGTCGGGGAGCTGTTTTTT
CASSAEVGELFF
>TRBV2|.|TRBJ1-5|.
TGTGCCAGCAGTGAATTGGCGGAAAGCAATCAGCCCCAGCATTTT
CASSELAESNQPQHF
>TRBV9|.|TRBJ1-4|few
TGTGCCAGCAGCGAGACGGGGTCTGGTGAAAAACTGTTTTTT
CASSETGSGEKLFF
>TRBV14|.|TRBJ1-1|.
TGTGCCAGCAGAAAACAGGGTTTAGAGGTCACTGAAGCTTTCTTT
CASRKQGLEVTEAFF
>TRBV20-1|.|TRBJ1-2|once
TGCAGTGCTAAGGACACCTATGGCTACACCTTC
CSAKDTYGYTF
>TRBV3-1/TRBV3-2|.|TRBJ2-2|.
TGTGCCAGCAGCCAAGTGGTCGGCACCGGGGAGCTGTTTTTT
CASSQVVGTGELFF
>TRBV15|.|TRBJ1-3|.
TGTGCCACCAGCACTGGGGCAGGTGGAAACACCATATATTTT
CATSTGAGGNTIYF
>TRBV10-2|TRBD1|TRBJ1-4|.
TGCGCCAGCAGTGAAGTGAGGGGGCTTCGGAGACTGTTTTTT
CASSEVRGLRRLFF
>TRBV27|TRBD1|TRBJ1-2|.
TGTGCCAGCAGTACGAACAGGGGGAGATACTATGGCTACACCTTC
CASSTNRGRYYGYTF
>TRBV6-4|.|TRBJ2-2|.
TGTGCCAGCAGTCCCGGGAACACCGGGGAGCTGTTTTTT
CASSPGNTGELFF
>TRBV24-1|.|TRBJ2-3|.
TGTGCCACCAGTGATGGGAGACCTCTGGCGGATACGCAGTATTTT
CATSDGRPLADTQYF
>TRBV5-1|TRBD2|TRBJ2-1|.
TGTGCCAGCACCGTTAGCGGGAGCTCCTACAATGAGCAGTTCTTC
CASTVSGSSYNEQFF
>TRBV28|.|TRBJ1-5|.
TGTGCCAGCATCGATTCGGGGTTTCGTAATCAGCCCCAGCATTTT
CASIDSGFRNQPQHF
>TRBV5-1|.|TRBJ1-1|few
TGCGCCAGCAGGGGGGGAGCAAACACTGAAGCTTTCTTT
CASRGGANTEAFF
>TRBV19|TRBD1|TRBJ1-1|.
TGTGCCAGTAGCCAGGGGGAACTTACTGAAGCTTTCTTT
CASSQGELTEAFF
>TRBV25-1|.|TRBJ1-6|.
TGTGCCAGCAGAGACGCCGGGCCCCTCCACTTT
CASRDAGPLHF
>TRBV11-3|.|TRBJ1-5|once
TGTGCCAGCAGCTTAGTTCCAGGTACCCATAGCAATCAGCCCCAGCATTTT
CASSLVPGTHSNQPQHF
>TRBV29-1|.|TRBJ2-1|.
TGCAGCGTCGAAAATTTTTCAGGGTTGTGGTTCTTC
CSVENFSGLWFF
>TRBV4-3|.|TRBJ1-2|.
TGCGCCAGCAGCCTGATACAGGGTTCAAGCGGCTACACCTTC
CASSLIQGSSGYTF
>TRBV5-4|TRBD2|TRBJ2-5|.
TGTGCCAGCAGTACCGGGACTAGCCAAGAGACCCAGTACTTC
CASSTGTSQETQYF
>TRBV7-8|.|TRBJ1-2|.
TGTGCCAGCAGCTTATCAGATCTCGTCCCTCTCAGCTATGGCTACACCTTC
CASSLSDLVPLSYGYTF
>TRBV3-1/TRBV3-2|.|TRBJ1-2|once
TGTGCCAGCAGCCAAGGACAGGTGGGGCTTGGCTACACCTTC
CASSQGQVGLGYTF
>TRBV6-5|.|TRBJ1-2|.
TGTGCCACCGACGAACAGGGAGCCTATGGCTACACCTTC
CATDEQGAYGYTF
>TRBV7-8|.|TRBJ2-3|.
TGTGCCAGCAGCTTAGGACAGGCAGATACGCAGTATTTT
CASSLGQADTQYF
>TRBV6-2/TRBV6-3|TRBD2|TRBJ2-3|.
TGTGCCAGCAGTTATTACGGGGGGGATACGCAGTATTTT
CASSYYGGDTQYF
>TRBV5-4|.|TRBJ1-4|.
TGTGCCAGCAGCTCCTCGGCAGGAAGGGAAAAACTGTTTTTT
CASSSSAGREKLFF
>TRBV15|.|TRBJ1-3|.
TGTGCCACCCGAGACAGGTCAGCCGGAAACACCATATATTTT
CATRDRSAGNTIYF
>TRBV7-2|TRBD2|TRBJ2-3|.
TGTGCCAGCAGCAACCCGGGACTAGCGGGAGGGCCTAGCACAGATACGCAGTATTTT
CASSNPGLAGGPSTDTQYF
>TRBV5-4|TRBD1|TRBJ1-6|.
TGTGCCAGCAGGGGGACAGGGGTCGAAAATTCACCCCTCCACTTT
CASRGTGVENSPLHF
>TRBV15|.|TRBJ1-1|.
TGTGCCACCAGCAGAGAGGCGAACACTGAAGCTTTCTTT
CATSREANTEAFF
>TRBV5-6|.|TRBJ1-1|.
TGTGCCAGCAGCTTGCTGCTACTTGAAGCTTTCTTT
CASSLLLLEAFF
>TRBV5-1|TRBD1|TRBJ1-1|few
TGCGCCAGCAGCTTATCAGGGGGCCCAGCTTTCTTT
CASSLSGGPAFF